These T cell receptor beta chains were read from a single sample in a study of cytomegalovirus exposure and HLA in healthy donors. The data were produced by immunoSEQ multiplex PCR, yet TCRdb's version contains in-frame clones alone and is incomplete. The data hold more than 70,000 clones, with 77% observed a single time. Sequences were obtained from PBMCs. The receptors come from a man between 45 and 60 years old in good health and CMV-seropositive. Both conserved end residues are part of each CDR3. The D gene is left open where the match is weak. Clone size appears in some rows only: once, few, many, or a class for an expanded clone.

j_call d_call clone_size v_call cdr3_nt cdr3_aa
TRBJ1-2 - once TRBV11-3 TGTGCCAGCAGCTTCGGACAGTCCCCTCAAGATGGCTACACCTTC CASSFGQSPQDGYTF
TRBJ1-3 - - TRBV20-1 TGCAGTGCTCAGGGAAACACCATATATTTT CSAQGNTIYF
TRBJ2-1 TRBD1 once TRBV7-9 TGTGCCAGCAGCTCAAAAGGGACAGGGTTGCCGATCAATGAGCAGTTCTTC CASSSKGTGLPINEQFF
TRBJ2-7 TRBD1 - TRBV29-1 TGCAGCGTTGAAGTCGGGGACAGGGGTTACGAGCAGTACTTC CSVEVGDRGYEQYF
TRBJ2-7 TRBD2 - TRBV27 TGTGCCAGCAGTTCATGGACTAGCGGGAGTCTCGAGCAGTACTTC CASSSWTSGSLEQYF
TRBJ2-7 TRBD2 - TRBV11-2 TGTGCCAGCAGCTTAGATTTCACCAGCGGGGGGTACGAGCAGTACTTC CASSLDFTSGGYEQYF
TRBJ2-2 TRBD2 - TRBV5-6 TGTGCCAGCAGCCGAAGAGCGGGAGCCAACACCGGGGAGCTGTTTTTT CASSRRAGANTGELFF
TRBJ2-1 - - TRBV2 TGTGCCAGCGTTGCGGGACTCAGCTACAATGAGCAGTTCTTC CASVAGLSYNEQFF
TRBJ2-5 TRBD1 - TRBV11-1 TGTGCCAGCCAAAAGGGGGCCACCCAGTACTTC CASQKGATQYF
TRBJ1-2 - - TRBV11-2 TGTGCCAGCAGCTTAGGGGAGCGCGGCTACACCTTC CASSLGERGYTF
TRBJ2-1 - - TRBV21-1 TGTGCCAGCAGCAAAGAATTACTAGCGGGAAAATCCTACAATGAGCAGTTCTTC CASSKELLAGKSYNEQFF
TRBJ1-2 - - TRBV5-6 TGTGCCAGCAGCTCATGGGAGGGGCGATCGCGAGGCTACACCTTC CASSSWEGRSRGYTF
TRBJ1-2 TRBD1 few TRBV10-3 TGTGCCATCAGTGATTACAACAGGGGCTCCAACTATGGCTACACCTTC CAISDYNRGSNYGYTF
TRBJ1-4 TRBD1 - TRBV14 TGTGCCAGCAGCCTGACAGGGGGGAATGAAAAACTGTTTTTT CASSLTGGNEKLFF
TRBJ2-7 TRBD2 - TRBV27 TGTGCCAGCAGTTCGACTAGCGGGTGGGGGCAGTACTTC CASSSTSGWGQYF
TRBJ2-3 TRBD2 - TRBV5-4 TGTGCCAGCAGCGCGGCGACTAGCGGGCGCACAGATACGCAGTATTTT CASSAATSGRTDTQYF
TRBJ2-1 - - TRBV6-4 TGTGCCAGCAGCTTACTAGCAGGAGAGGCCAATGAGCAGTTCTTC CASSLLAGEANEQFF
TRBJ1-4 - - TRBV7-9 TGTTCCAGCAGCCAGGGGATCGAAAAACTGTTTTTT CSSSQGIEKLFF
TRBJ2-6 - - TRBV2 TGTGCCAGCAAACGACAGTTTCTTTCTGGGGCCAACGTCCTGACTTTC CASKRQFLSGANVLTF
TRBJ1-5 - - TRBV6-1 TGTGCCAGCAGTGAATTGGGGAGGCGGCAGCCCCAGCATTTT CASSELGRRQPQHF
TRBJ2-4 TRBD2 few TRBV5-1 TGCGCCAGCAGCGGGGGACTAGCGGGAGAGCTAAACAGTCAGTACTTC CASSGGLAGELNSQYF
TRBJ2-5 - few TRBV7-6 TGTGCCAGCAGCTTAGCCCCCGGGCTAGCGGAGACCCAGTACTTC CASSLAPGLAETQYF
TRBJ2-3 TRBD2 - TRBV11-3 TGTGCCAGCAGCCTCGGACTTGAACTAGCGGGAGGCCAGGACACAGATACGCAGTATTTT CASSLGLELAGGQDTDTQYF
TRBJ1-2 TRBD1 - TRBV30 TGTGCCTGGAGCTCACAGGGGGCACATGGCTACACCTTC CAWSSQGAHGYTF
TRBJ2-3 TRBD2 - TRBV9 TGTGCCAGCAGCCCCGGACTAGCGGGGAGCACAGATACGCAGTATTTT CASSPGLAGSTDTQYF
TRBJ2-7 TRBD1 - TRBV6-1 TGTGCCAGCAGGAATGGACAGGGACCTTCCTACGAGCAGTACTTC CASRNGQGPSYEQYF
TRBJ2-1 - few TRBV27 TGTGCCAGCAGTTTCTCCCGCAATGAGCAGTTCTTC CASSFSRNEQFF
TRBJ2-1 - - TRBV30 TGTGCCTGGAGTGTAGGGGGGGAGCGCGACAATGAGCAGTTCTTC CAWSVGGERDNEQFF
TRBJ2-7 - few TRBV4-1 TGCGCCAGCGGCCGCGGGGACCGCGAGCAGTACTTC CASGRGDREQYF
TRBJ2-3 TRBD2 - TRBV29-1 TGCAGCGTTAACTCCGGGACTAGCGGCGCAGATACGCAGTATTTT CSVNSGTSGADTQYF
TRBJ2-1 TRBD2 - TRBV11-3 TGTGCCAGCAGCTTGGCGGGAGGGAGGAGGTTCTTC CASSLAGGRRFF
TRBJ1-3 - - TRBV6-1 TGTGCCAGCAGTTCCACTACGAGCTCTGGAAACACCATATATTTT CASSSTTSSGNTIYF
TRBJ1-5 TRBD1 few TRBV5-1 TGCGCCAGCAGCGCCACAGGGGGTAGCAATCAGCCCCAGCATTTT CASSATGGSNQPQHF
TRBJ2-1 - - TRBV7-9 TGTGCCAGCAGCTTTAACTACAATGAGCAGTTCTTC CASSFNYNEQFF
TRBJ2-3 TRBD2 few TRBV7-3 TGTGCCAGCGGGCTAGCGGGAGAAGATACGCAGTATTTT CASGLAGEDTQYF
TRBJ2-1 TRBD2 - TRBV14 TGTGCCAGCAGCCAACTAGCGGGGTACAATGAGCAGTTCTTC CASSQLAGYNEQFF
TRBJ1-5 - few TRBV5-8 TGTGCCAGCAGCGCGGGGGGGGGCCCTCAGCCCCAGCATTTT CASSAGGGPQPQHF
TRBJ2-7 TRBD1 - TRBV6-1 TGTGCCAGCAGAGAGGACAGGGATCAATCCTACGAGCAGTACTTC CASREDRDQSYEQYF
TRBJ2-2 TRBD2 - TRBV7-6 TGTGCCAGCAGCTTAGGTCCGGCGGGAGGGCACGGGGAGCTGTTTTTT CASSLGPAGGHGELFF
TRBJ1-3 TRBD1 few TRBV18 TGTGCCAGCTCAAACACAGGGGGCGCAGCTACTGGAAACACCATATATTTT CASSNTGGAATGNTIYF
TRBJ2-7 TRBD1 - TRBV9 TGTGCCAGCAGCGTACTTCCAGGGGGCGAGCAGTACTTC CASSVLPGGEQYF
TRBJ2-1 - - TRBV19 TGTGCCAGTAGAGCTAGCGTAGGGAGTTTAGTTGAGCAGTTCTTC CASRASVGSLVEQFF
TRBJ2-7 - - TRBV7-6 TGTGCCAGCAGCTTGGGCAGGGGATCCTACGAGCAGTACTTC CASSLGRGSYEQYF
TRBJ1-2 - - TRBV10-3 TGTGCCATCACCGGGACTCCTAACTATGGCTACACCTTC CAITGTPNYGYTF
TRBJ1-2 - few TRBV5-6 TGTGCCAGCAGCTTGGGGGTGGGGAGGCACACCTTC CASSLGVGRHTF
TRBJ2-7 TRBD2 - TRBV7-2 TGTGCCAGCAACCTACTAGCGGGAGTTTACGAGCAGTACTTC CASNLLAGVYEQYF
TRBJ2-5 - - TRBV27 TGTGCCAGCAGCCGACTAGGCGGACAAGAGACCCAGTACTTC CASSRLGGQETQYF
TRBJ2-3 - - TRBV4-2 TGTGCCAGCAGCCCGGGAGCAGATACGCAGTATTTT CASSPGADTQYF
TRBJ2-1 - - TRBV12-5 TGTGCTAGTGGTTTGGTACTTCACAGGGGAGGTGATGAGCAGTTCTTC CASGLVLHRGGDEQFF
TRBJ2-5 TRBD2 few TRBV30 TGTGCCTGGACCCAAACGTCAGCGGGAGCGAGAGAGACCCAGTACTTC CAWTQTSAGARETQYF
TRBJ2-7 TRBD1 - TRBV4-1 TGCGCCAGCAGCCAAGGGGGGACAGGAAATCTCTACGAGCAGTACTTC CASSQGGTGNLYEQYF
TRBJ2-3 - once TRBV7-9 TGTGCCAGCAGCCGTAGGGTCGGAGGAAGCACAGATACGCAGTATTTT CASSRRVGGSTDTQYF
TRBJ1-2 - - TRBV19 TGTGCCAGTAACGGGGAGCTTTTTGAAGGCTACACCTTC CASNGELFEGYTF
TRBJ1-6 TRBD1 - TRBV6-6 TGTGCCAGCATGACAGGGTTAGATAATTCACCCCTCCACTTT CASMTGLDNSPLHF
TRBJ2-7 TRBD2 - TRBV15 TGTGCCACCAGCAGAGGCTTCCTAGCGGGAGGGAGGGAGCAGTACTTC CATSRGFLAGGREQYF
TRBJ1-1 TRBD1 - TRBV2 TGTGCCAGAGGGACAGGGGATACTGAAGCTTTCTTT CARGTGDTEAFF
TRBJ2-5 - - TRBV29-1 TGCAGCGTTGAACGGGATCAAGAGACCCAGTACTTC CSVERDQETQYF